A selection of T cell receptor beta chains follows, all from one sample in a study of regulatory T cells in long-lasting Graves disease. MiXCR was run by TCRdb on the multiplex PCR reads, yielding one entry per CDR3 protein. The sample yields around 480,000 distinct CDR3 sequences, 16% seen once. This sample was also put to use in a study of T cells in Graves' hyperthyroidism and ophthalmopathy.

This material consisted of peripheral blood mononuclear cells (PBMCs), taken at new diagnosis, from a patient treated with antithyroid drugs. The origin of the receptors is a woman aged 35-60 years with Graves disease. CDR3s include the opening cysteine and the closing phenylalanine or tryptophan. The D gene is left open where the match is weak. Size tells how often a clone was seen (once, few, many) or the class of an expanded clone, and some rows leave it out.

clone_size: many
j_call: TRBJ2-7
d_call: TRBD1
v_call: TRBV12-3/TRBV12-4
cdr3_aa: CASSLGGTGVYEQYF
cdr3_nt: TGTGCCAGCAGTTTAGGTGGGACAGGGGTCTACGAGCAGTACTTC

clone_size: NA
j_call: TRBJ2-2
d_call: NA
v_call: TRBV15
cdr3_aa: CATTEWGATGELFF
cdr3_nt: TGTGCCACCACCGAGTGGGGGGCTACCGGGGAGCTGTTTTTT

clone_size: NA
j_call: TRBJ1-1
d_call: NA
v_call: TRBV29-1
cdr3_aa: CSVASLVNTEAFF
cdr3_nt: TGCAGCGTTGCCAGTCTCGTGAACACTGAAGCTTTCTTT

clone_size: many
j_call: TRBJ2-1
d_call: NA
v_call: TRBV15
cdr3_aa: CATSRVRGIYNEQFF
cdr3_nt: TGTGCCACCAGCAGAGTTAGGGGTATCTACAATGAGCAGTTCTTC

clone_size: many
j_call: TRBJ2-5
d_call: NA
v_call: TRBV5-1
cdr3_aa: CASSPGGAVETQYF
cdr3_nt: TGCGCCAGCAGCCCGGGGGGCGCAGTTGAGACCCAGTACTTC

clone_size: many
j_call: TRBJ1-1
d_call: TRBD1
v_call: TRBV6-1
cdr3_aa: CASRTGGEAEAFF
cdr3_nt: TGTGCCAGCAGAACAGGGGGCGAAGCTGAAGCTTTCTTT

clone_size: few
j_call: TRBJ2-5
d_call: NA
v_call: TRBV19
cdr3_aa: CASSPEGEWRETQYF
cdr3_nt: TGTGCCAGTAGCCCGGAAGGGGAGTGGCGAGAGACCCAGTACTTC

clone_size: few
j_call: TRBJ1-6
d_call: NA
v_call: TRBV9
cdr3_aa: CASSVAQGGNSPLHF
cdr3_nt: TGTGCCAGCAGCGTAGCTCAGGGTGGGAATTCACCCCTCCACTTT

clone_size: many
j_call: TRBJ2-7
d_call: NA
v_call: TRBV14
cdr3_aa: CASSQVAASEQYF
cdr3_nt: TGTGCCAGCAGCCAAGTCGCGGCGTCCGAGCAGTACTTC

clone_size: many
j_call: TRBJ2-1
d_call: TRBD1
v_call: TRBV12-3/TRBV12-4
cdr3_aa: CASSTGGMWNEQFF
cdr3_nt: TGTGCCAGCAGTACAGGGGGGATGTGGAATGAGCAGTTCTTC

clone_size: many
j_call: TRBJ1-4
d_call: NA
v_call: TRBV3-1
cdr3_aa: CASSQATGGGEKLFF
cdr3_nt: TGTGCCAGCAGCCAAGCAACGGGGGGCGGTGAAAAACTGTTTTTT

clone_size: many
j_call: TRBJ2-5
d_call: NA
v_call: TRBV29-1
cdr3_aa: CSVAWGPGETQYF
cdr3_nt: TGCAGCGTTGCATGGGGTCCGGGGGAGACCCAGTACTTC

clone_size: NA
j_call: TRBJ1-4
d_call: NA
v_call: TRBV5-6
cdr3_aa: CASSLETEEKLFF
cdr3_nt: TGTGCCAGCAGCTTGGAAACAGAAGAAAAACTGTTTTTT